These T cell receptor beta chains were read from a single sample in a study of regulatory T cells in long-lasting Graves disease. Each CDR3 protein is one row after TCRdb ran MiXCR on the multiplex PCR reads. The sample holds hundreds of thousands of distinct CDR3 sequences, approximately 20% seen once. Here the sequenced sample was peripheral blood mononuclear cells (PBMCs), taken at new diagnosis, from a patient treated with antithyroid drugs. Receptor source: a female donor with Graves disease. The CDR3 runs from the conserved cysteine through the conserved F or W. A D gene is named only where the DNA matches it firmly. Clone size is stated in some rows and not others, as once, few, many or a class when expanded.

j_call: TRBJ2-3; v_call: TRBV28; clone_size: many; d_call: -; cdr3_aa: CATARDTQYF; cdr3_nt: TGTGCCACCGCCCGGGATACGCAGTATTTT
j_call: TRBJ2-7; v_call: TRBV7-9; clone_size: many; d_call: -; cdr3_aa: CASSLHYPAREQYF; cdr3_nt: TGTGCCAGCAGCTTACATTACCCTGCTCGGGAGCAGTACTTC
j_call: TRBJ1-3; v_call: TRBV28; clone_size: many; d_call: -; cdr3_aa: CASSPSGPSSGNTIYF; cdr3_nt: TGTGCCAGCAGTCCCTCCGGACCCAGCTCTGGAAACACCATATATTTT
j_call: TRBJ2-3; v_call: TRBV9; clone_size: -; d_call: TRBD2; cdr3_aa: CASCVGGPGDTQYF; cdr3_nt: TGTGCCAGCTGTGTGGGAGGGCCGGGGGATACGCAGTATTTT
j_call: TRBJ2-1; v_call: TRBV9; clone_size: -; d_call: TRBD2; cdr3_aa: CASSISLAGEDEQFF; cdr3_nt: TGTGCCAGCAGCATATCACTAGCGGGAGAGGATGAGCAGTTCTTC
j_call: TRBJ1-2; v_call: TRBV2; clone_size: -; d_call: -; cdr3_aa: CASSEGPGFGGYTF; cdr3_nt: TGTGCCAGCAGTGAAGGTCCGGGGTTCGGGGGCTACACCTTC
j_call: TRBJ2-3; v_call: TRBV20-1; clone_size: -; d_call: -; cdr3_aa: CSARAVAAGRTDTQYF; cdr3_nt: TGCAGTGCTAGAGCCGTTGCGGCAGGGCGCACAGATACGCAGTATTTT
j_call: TRBJ1-1; v_call: TRBV29-1; clone_size: -; d_call: -; cdr3_aa: CSVYRRDGNTETFF; cdr3_nt: TGCAGCGTCTATCGCCGGGACGGAAACACTGAAACTTTCTTT
j_call: TRBJ2-5; v_call: TRBV10-3; clone_size: -; d_call: TRBD2; cdr3_aa: CAISEGGLAGGTETQHF; cdr3_nt: TGTGCCATCAGTGAGGGGGGACTAGCGGGAGGAACAGAGACCCAGCACTTC
j_call: TRBJ2-2; v_call: TRBV7-9; clone_size: -; d_call: TRBD2; cdr3_aa: CASSLKGLAENTGELFF; cdr3_nt: TGTGCCAGCAGCTTAAAGGGACTAGCGGAGAACACCGGGGAGCTGTTTTTT
j_call: TRBJ2-7; v_call: TRBV28; clone_size: many; d_call: -; cdr3_aa: CASSAVGAAYEQYF; cdr3_nt: TGTGCCAGCAGTGCCGTAGGGGCTGCCTACGAGCAGTACTTC
j_call: TRBJ1-5; v_call: TRBV24-1; clone_size: many; d_call: TRBD1; cdr3_aa: CATSDRGQGGQPQHF; cdr3_nt: TGTGCCACCAGTGACCGAGGACAGGGCGGGCAGCCCCAGCATTTT
j_call: TRBJ1-5; v_call: TRBV3-1; clone_size: many; d_call: -; cdr3_aa: CATHPRFDSGGNQPQHF; cdr3_nt: TGTGCCACCCACCCTCGATTCGATTCCGGCGGAAATCAGCCCCAGCATTTT
j_call: TRBJ1-2; v_call: TRBV20-1; clone_size: -; d_call: TRBD1; cdr3_aa: CSALGQGNYGYTF; cdr3_nt: TGCAGTGCCCTTGGACAGGGAAACTATGGCTACACCTTC
j_call: TRBJ2-3; v_call: TRBV2; clone_size: -; d_call: TRBD2; cdr3_aa: CASSEPGLAGNTDTQYF; cdr3_nt: TGTGCCAGCAGTGAACCCGGACTAGCGGGAAACACAGATACGCAGTATTTT
j_call: TRBJ2-3; v_call: TRBV2; clone_size: many; d_call: -; cdr3_aa: CASSEANPDTQYF; cdr3_nt: TGTGCCAGCAGTGAAGCGAACCCAGATACGCAGTATTTT
j_call: TRBJ2-1; v_call: TRBV20-1; clone_size: many; d_call: TRBD2; cdr3_aa: CSARAGGPSEQFF; cdr3_nt: TGCAGTGCTAGGGCGGGAGGGCCCTCTGAGCAGTTCTTC
j_call: TRBJ1-5; v_call: TRBV2; clone_size: many; d_call: TRBD1; cdr3_aa: CASSGTGDSNQPQHF; cdr3_nt: TGTGCCAGCAGTGGGACAGGGGATAGCAATCAGCCCCAGCATTTT
j_call: TRBJ2-5; v_call: TRBV30; clone_size: few; d_call: -; cdr3_aa: CAWGLRTPQGETQYF; cdr3_nt: TGTGCCTGGGGACTCCGGACTCCCCAGGGAGAGACCCAGTACTTC
j_call: TRBJ2-1; v_call: TRBV18; clone_size: -; d_call: TRBD1; cdr3_aa: CASSPRQGASSYNEQFF; cdr3_nt: TGTGCCAGCTCACCAAGACAGGGGGCGAGCTCCTACAATGAGCAGTTCTTC
j_call: TRBJ1-4; v_call: TRBV5-1; clone_size: many; d_call: -; cdr3_aa: CASSLTAGGGNEKLFF; cdr3_nt: TGTGCCAGCAGCTTGACAGCTGGGGGCGGAAATGAAAAACTGTTTTTT
j_call: TRBJ2-1; v_call: TRBV2; clone_size: many; d_call: TRBD2; cdr3_aa: CASSHTTSGIGNEQFF; cdr3_nt: TGTGCCAGCTCCCACACGACTAGCGGGATAGGAAATGAGCAGTTCTTC
j_call: TRBJ1-5; v_call: TRBV7-8; clone_size: many; d_call: TRBD1; cdr3_aa: CASSLATGDSRSQPQHF; cdr3_nt: TGTGCCAGCAGCTTAGCGACAGGGGACAGCAGGAGTCAGCCCCAGCATTTT
j_call: TRBJ2-1; v_call: TRBV30; clone_size: many; d_call: TRBD1; cdr3_aa: CAWSVGGSSYNEQFF; cdr3_nt: TGTGCCTGGAGTGTAGGGGGCAGCTCCTACAATGAGCAGTTCTTC
j_call: TRBJ2-1; v_call: TRBV29-1; clone_size: many; d_call: -; cdr3_aa: CSVGPPSSYNEQFF; cdr3_nt: TGCAGCGTTGGACCGCCGAGCTCCTACAATGAGCAGTTCTTC
j_call: TRBJ2-7; v_call: TRBV2; clone_size: many; d_call: -; cdr3_aa: CASTPGYDYYEQYF; cdr3_nt: TGTGCCAGCACCCCGGGGTATGACTACTACGAGCAGTACTTC
j_call: TRBJ2-5; v_call: TRBV9; clone_size: many; d_call: -; cdr3_aa: CASSVVGAETQYF; cdr3_nt: TGTGCCAGCAGCGTGGTAGGGGCTGAGACCCAGTACTTC
j_call: TRBJ1-1; v_call: TRBV10-3; clone_size: many; d_call: TRBD1; cdr3_aa: CAIQPGTGSSTEAFF; cdr3_nt: TGTGCCATCCAACCCGGGACAGGGTCGTCTACTGAAGCTTTCTTT
j_call: TRBJ1-5; v_call: TRBV19; clone_size: -; d_call: -; cdr3_aa: CASSIRQGGNQPQHF; cdr3_nt: TGTGCCAGTAGTATACGGCAGGGAGGGAATCAGCCCCAGCATTTT
j_call: TRBJ2-4; v_call: TRBV15; clone_size: few; d_call: -; cdr3_aa: CATSRDSPAGNIQYF; cdr3_nt: TGTGCCACCAGCAGAGATTCCCCCGCAGGGAACATTCAGTACTTC
j_call: TRBJ1-2; v_call: TRBV7-9; clone_size: -; d_call: -; cdr3_aa: CASSFVGGYGYTF; cdr3_nt: TGTGCCAGCAGCTTCGTCGGAGGGTATGGCTACACCTTC